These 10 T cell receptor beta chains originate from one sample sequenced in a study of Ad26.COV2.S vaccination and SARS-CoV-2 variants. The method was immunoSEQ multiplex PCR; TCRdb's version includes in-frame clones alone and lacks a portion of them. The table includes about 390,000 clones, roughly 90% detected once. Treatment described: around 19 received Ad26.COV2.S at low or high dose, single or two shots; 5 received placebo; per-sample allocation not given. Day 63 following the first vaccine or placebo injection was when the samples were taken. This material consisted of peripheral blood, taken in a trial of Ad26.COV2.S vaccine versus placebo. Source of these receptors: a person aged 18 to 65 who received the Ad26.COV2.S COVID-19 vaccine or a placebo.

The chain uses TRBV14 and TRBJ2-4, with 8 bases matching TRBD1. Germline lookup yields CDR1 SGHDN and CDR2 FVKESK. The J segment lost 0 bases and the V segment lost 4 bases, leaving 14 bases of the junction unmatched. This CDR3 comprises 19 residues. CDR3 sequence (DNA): TGTGCCAGCAGCCCCGCCCGGACAGGGATCCTGCTAGCCAAAAACATTCAGTACTTC. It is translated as CASSPARTGILLAKNIQYF.

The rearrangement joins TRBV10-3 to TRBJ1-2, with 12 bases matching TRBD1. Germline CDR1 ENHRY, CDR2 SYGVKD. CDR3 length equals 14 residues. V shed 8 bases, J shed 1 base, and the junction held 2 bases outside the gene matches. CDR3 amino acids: CAIGTGGHNYGYTF. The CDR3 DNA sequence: TGTGCCATCGGGACAGGGGGCCATAACTATGGCTACACCTTC.

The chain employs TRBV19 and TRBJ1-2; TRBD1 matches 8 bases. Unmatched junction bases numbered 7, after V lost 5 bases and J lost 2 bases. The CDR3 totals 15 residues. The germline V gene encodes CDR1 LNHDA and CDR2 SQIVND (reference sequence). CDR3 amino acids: CASSFRQGLNYGYTF. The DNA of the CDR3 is TGTGCCAGTAGTTTCAGACAGGGGTTAAACTATGGCTACACCTTC.

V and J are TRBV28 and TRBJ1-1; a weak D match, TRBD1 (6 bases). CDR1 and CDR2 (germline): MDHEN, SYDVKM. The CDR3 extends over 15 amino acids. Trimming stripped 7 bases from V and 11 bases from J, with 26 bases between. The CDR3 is CASITATTGTSWAFF. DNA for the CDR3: TGTGCCAGCATCACAGCCACGACAGGCACCTCCTGGGCTTTCTTT.

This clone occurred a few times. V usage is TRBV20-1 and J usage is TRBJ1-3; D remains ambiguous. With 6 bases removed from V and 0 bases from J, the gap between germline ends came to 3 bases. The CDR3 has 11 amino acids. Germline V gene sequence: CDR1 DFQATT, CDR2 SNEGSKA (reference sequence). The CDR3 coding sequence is TGCAGTGCAAACTCTGGAAACACCATATATTTT. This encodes CSANSGNTIYF.

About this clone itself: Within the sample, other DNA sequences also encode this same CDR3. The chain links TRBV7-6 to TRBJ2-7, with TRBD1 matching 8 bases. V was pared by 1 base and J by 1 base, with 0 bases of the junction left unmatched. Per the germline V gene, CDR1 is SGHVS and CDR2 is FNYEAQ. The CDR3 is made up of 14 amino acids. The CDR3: CASSLGTGSYEQYF. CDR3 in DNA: TGTGCCAGCAGCTTAGGGACAGGGTCCTACGAGCAGTACTTC.

The CDR3 here is CASSGPYGGRGYNEQFF. The CDR3 DNA reads TGTGCCAGCAGCGGACCGTATGGGGGCCGGGGATACAATGAGCAGTTCTTC. The chain recombines TRBV6-2 or TRBV6-3 with TRBJ2-1; D perhaps matches TRBD1 (6 bases). Trimming shortened V by 6 bases and J by 4 bases, and 22 bases separated the two germline ends. The CDR3 contains 17 residues. The germline gives CDR1 MNHEY, CDR2 SVGEGT.

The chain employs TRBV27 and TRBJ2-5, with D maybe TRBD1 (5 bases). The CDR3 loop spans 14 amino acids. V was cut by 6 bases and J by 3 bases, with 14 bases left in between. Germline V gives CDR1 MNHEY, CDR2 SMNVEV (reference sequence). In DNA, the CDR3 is TGTGCCAGCAGACCCAGGGTTGTCGAAGAGACCCAGTACTTC. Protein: CASRPRVVEETQYF.

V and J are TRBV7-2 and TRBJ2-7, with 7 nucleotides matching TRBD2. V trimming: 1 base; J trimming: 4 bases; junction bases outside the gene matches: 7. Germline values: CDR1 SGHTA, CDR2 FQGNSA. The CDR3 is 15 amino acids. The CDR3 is CASSLGSSGAYEQYF. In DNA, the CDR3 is TGTGCCAGCAGCTTAGGGTCTAGCGGTGCTTACGAGCAGTACTTC.

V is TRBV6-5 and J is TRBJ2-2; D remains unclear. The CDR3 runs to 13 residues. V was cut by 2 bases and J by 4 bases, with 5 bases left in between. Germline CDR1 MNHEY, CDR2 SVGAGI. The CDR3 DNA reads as TGTGCCAGCAGTTACCCGGGCACCGGGGAGCTGTTTTTT. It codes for CASSYPGTGELFF.